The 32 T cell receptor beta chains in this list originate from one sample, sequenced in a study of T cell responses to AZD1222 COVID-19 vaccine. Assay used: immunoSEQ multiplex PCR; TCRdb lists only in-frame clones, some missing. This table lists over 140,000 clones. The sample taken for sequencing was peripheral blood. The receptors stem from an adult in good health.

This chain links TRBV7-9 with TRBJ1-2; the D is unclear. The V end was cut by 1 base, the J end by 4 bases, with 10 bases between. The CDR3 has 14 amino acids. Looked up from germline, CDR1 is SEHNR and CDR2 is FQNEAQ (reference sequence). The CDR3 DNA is TGTGCCAGCAGCTTAGAATTAGAGAGCTATGGCTACACCTTC. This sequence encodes CASSLELESYGYTF.

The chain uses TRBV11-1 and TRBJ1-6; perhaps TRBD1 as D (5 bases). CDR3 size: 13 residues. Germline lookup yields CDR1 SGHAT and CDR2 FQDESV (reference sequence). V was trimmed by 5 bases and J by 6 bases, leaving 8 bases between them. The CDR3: CASSKGPNSPLHF. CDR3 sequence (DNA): TGTGCCAGCAGCAAGGGACCTAATTCACCCCTCCACTTT.

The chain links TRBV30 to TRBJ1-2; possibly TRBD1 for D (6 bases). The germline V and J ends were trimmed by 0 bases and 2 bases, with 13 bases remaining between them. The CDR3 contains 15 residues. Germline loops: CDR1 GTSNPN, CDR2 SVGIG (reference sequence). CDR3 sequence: CAWSVGGGGNYGYTF. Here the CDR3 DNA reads TGTGCCTGGAGTGTAGGGGGAGGGGGGAACTATGGCTACACCTTC.

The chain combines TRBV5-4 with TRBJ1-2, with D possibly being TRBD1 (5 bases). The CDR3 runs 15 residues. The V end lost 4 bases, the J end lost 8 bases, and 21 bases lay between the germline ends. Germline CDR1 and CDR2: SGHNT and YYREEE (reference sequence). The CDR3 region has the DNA TGTGCCAGCAGCCCGACCGGGACCCAAGGGCTGGGCTACACCTTC. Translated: CASSPTGTQGLGYTF.

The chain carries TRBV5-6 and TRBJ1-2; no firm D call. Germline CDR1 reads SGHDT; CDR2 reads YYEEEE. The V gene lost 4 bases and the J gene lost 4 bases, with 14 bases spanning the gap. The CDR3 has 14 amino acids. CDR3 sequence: CASSLSRGRYGYTF. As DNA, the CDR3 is TGTGCCAGCAGCCTCTCGCGAGGACGCTATGGCTACACCTTC. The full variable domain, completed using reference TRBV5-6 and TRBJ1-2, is DAGVTQSPTHLIKTRGQQVTLRCSPKSGHDTVSWYQQALGQGPQFIFQYYEEEERQRGNFPDRFSGHQFPNYSSELNVNALLLGDSALYLCASSLSRGRYGYTFGSGTRLTVV.

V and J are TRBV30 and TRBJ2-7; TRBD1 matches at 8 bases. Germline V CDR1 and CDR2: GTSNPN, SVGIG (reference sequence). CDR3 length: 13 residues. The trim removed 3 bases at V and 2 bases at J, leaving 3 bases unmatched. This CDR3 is CAWSRGPPYEQYF. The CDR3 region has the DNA TGTGCCTGGAGCAGGGGGCCCCCCTACGAGCAGTACTTC. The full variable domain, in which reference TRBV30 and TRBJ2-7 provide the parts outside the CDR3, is SQTIHQWPATLVQPVGSPLSLECTVEGTSNPNLYWYRQAAGRGLQLLFYSVGIGQISSEVPQNLSASRPQDRQFILSSKKLLLSDSGFYLCAWSRGPPYEQYFGPGTRLTVT.

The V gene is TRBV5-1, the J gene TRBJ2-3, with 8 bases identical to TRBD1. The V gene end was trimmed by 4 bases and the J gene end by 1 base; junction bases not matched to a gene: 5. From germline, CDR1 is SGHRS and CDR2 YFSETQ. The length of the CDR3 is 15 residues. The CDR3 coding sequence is TGCGCCAGCAGCCGGAAACAGGGGGGCACAGATACGCAGTATTTT. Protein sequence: CASSRKQGGTDTQYF.

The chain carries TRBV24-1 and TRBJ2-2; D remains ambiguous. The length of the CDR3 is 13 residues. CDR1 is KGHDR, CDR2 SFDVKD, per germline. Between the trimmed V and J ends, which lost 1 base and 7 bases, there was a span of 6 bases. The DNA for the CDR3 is TGTGCCACCAGTGATTTCCACGACGGGGAGCTGTTTTTT. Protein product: CATSDFHDGELFF.

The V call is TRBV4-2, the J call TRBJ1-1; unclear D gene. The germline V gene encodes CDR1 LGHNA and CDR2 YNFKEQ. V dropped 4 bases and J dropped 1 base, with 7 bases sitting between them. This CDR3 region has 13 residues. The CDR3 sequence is CASSPQGNTEAFF. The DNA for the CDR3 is TGTGCCAGCAGCCCTCAAGGGAACACTGAAGCTTTCTTT.

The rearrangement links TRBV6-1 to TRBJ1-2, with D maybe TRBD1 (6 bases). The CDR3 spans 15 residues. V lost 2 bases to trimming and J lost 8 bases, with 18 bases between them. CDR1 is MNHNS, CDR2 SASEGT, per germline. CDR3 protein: CASSENTGYTSGYTF. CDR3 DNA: TGTGCCAGCAGTGAAAATACAGGGTATACGTCCGGCTACACCTTC.

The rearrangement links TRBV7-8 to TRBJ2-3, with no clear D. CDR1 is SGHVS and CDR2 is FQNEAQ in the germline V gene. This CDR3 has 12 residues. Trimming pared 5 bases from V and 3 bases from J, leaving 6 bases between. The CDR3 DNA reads TGTGCCAGCAGCCCCTCTACAGATACGCAGTATTTT. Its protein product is CASSPSTDTQYF.

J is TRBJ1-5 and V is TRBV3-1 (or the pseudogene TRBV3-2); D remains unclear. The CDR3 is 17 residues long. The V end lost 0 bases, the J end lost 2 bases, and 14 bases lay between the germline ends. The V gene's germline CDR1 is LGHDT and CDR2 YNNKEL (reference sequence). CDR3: CASSQDRKGEGNQPQHF. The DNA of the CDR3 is TGTGCCAGCAGCCAAGATAGAAAGGGTGAAGGCAATCAGCCCCAGCATTTT.

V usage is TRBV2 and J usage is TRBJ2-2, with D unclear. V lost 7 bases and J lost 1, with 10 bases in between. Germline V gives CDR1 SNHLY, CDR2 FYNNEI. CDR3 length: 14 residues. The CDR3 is CASTRGQNTGELFF. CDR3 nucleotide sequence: TGTGCCAGCACTCGCGGTCAGAACACCGGGGAGCTGTTTTTT.

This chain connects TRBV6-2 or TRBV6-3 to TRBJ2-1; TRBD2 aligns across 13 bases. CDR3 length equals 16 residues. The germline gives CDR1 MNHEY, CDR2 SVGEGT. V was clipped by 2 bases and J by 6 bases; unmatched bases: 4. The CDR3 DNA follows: TGTGCCAGCAGTTACGACGGACTAGCGGGGGTCAATGAGCAGTTCTTC. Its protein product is CASSYDGLAGVNEQFF.

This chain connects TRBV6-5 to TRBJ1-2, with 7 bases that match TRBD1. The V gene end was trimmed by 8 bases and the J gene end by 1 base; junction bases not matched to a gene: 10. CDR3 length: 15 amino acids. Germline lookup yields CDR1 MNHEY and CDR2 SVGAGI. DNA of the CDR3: TGTGCCAGCCGGGACAGCGGGGTTGATAACTATGGCTACACCTTC. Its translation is CASRDSGVDNYGYTF.

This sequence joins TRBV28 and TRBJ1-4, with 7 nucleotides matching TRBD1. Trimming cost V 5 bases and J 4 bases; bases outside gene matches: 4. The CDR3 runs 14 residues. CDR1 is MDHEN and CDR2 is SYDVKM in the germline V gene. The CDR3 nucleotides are TGTGCCAGCAGTCGACAGGGCGTTAATGAAAAACTGTTTTTT. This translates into CASSRQGVNEKLFF. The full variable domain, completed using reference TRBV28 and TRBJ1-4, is DVKVTQSSRYLVKRTGEKVFLECVQDMDHENMFWYRQDPGLGLRLIYFSYDVKMKEKGDIPEGYSVSREKKERFSLILESASTNQTSMYLCASSRQGVNEKLFFGSGTQLSVL.

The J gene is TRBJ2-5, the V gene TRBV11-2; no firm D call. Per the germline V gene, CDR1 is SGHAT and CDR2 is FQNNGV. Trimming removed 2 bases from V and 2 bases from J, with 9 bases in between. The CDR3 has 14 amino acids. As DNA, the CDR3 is TGTGCCAGCAGCTTAACCGGGCTACAAGAGACCCAGTACTTC. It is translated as CASSLTGLQETQYF.

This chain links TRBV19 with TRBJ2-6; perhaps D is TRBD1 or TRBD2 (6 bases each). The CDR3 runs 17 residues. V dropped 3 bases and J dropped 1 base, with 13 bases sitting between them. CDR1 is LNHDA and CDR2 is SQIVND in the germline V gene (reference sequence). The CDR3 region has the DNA TGTGCCAGTAGTATGAGGGGGGACACTTCTGGGGCCAACGTCCTGACTTTC. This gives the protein CASSMRGDTSGANVLTF.

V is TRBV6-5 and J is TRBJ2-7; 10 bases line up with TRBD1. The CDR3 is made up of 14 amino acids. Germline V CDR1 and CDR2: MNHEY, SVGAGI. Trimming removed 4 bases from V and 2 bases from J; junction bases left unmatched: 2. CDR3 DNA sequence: TGTGCCAGCAGTTGGACAGGGGGAACCTACGAGCAGTACTTC. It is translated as CASSWTGGTYEQYF.

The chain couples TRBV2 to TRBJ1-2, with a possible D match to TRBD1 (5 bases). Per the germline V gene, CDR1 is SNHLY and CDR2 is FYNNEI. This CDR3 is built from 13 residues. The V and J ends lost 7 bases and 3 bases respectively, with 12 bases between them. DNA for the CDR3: TGTGCCAGCATGAAGGGGACTTACTATGGCTACACCTTC. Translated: CASMKGTYYGYTF.

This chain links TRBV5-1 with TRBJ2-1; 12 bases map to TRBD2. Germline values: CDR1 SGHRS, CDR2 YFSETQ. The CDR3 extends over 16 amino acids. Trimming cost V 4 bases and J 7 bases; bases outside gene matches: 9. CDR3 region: CASSQSLAGGMNEQFF. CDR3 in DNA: TGCGCCAGCAGCCAAAGCCTAGCGGGGGGGATGAATGAGCAGTTCTTC.

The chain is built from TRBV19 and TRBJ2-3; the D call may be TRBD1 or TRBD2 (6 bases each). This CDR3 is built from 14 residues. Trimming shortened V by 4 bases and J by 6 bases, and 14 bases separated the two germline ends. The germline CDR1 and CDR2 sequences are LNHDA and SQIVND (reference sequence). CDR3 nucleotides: TGTGCCAGTAGTACATCAACAGGGAGGGATACGCAGTATTTT. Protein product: CASSTSTGRDTQYF.

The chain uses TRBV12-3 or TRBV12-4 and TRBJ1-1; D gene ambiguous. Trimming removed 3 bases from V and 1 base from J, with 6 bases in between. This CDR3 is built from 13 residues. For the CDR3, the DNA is TGTGCCAGCAGTTTTTCGGAGAACACTGAAGCTTTCTTT. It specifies CASSFSENTEAFF.

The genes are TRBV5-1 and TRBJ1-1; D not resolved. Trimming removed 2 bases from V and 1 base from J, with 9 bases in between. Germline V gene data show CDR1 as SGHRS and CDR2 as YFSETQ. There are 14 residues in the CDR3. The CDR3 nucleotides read TGCGCCAGCAGCTTCGGCGTCAGGAACACTGAAGCTTTCTTT. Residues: CASSFGVRNTEAFF.

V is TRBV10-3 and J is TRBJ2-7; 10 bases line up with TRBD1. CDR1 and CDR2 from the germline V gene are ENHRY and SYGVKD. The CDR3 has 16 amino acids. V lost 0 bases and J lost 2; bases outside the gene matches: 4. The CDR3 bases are TGTGCCATCAGTGAGTCGAGCGGACAGGGGGCCTACGAGCAGTACTTC. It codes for CAISESSGQGAYEQYF.

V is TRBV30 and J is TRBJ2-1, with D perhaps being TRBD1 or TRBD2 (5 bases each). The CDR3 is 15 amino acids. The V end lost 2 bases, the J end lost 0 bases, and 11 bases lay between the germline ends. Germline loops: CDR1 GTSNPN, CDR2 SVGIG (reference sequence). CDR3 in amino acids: CAWSQGDNSYNEQFF. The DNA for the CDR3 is TGTGCCTGGAGTCAGGGAGACAACTCCTACAATGAGCAGTTCTTC.

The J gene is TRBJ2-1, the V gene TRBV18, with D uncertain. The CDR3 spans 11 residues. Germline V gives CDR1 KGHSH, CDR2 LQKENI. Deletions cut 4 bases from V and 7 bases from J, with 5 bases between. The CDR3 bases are TGTGCCAGCTCACTACTAAATGAGCAGTTCTTC. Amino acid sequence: CASSLLNEQFF.

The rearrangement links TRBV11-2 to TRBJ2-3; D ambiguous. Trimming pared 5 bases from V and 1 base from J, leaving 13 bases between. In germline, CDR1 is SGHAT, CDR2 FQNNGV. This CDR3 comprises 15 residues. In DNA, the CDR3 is TGTGCCAGCAGCCCATCCCCTGGGCGCACAGATACGCAGTATTTT. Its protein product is CASSPSPGRTDTQYF.

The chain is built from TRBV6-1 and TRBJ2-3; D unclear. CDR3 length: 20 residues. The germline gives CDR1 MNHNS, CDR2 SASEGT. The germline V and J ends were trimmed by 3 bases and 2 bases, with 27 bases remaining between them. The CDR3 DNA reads TGTGCCAGCAGTGATTACTCCCTCTCGAAATCTTGGCCCCACACAGATACGCAGTATTTT. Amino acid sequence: CASSDYSLSKSWPHTDTQYF.

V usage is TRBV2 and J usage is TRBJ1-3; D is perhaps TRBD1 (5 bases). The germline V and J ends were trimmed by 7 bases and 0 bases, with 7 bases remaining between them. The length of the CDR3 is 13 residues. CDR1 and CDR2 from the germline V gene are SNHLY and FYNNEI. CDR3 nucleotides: TGTGCCAGCACGGGGCTCTCTGGAAACACCATATATTTT. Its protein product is CASTGLSGNTIYF.

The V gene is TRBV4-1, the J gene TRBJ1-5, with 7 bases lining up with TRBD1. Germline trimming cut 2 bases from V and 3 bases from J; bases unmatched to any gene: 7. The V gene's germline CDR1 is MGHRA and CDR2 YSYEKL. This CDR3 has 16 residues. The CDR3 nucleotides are TGCGCCAGCAGCCAAATGCAGGGGGTACTCAATCAGCCCCAGCATTTT. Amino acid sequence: CASSQMQGVLNQPQHF.

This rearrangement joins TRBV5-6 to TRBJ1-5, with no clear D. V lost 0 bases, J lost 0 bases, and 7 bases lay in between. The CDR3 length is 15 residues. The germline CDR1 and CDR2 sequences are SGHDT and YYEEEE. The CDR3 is CASSLGANSNQPQHF. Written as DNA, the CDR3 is TGTGCCAGCAGCTTGGGGGCAAATAGCAATCAGCCCCAGCATTTT.